This TCR beta chain was captured by sequencing in a study of T-cell reconstitution after alpha-beta-depleted transplantation in children. Study-wide points: Recipient T cells and thymic progenitors that survived were the source of the high TCRbeta diversity seen at day 60 in some patients. Reportedly, roughly two months post-transplant, alpha-beta T cells arose from several hundred expanded graft clones. Newly produced T cells mostly provided counts and TCRbeta diversity after one year, as hyperexpanded clones declined.

This sample's TCRbeta library carried unique molecular identifier barcodes. TCRdb redid the calling of the PCR reads with MiXCR, one entry per CDR3 protein. The sample lists under 300,000 distinct CDR3 sequences; around 10% were seen once. The CDR3 runs to 19 residues. This clonotype was recorded many times. Its antigen is as yet unknown. This chain uses TRBV21-1 with TRBJ1-1. TRBV21-1 is given as a pseudogene. The TCR comes from a male patient aged 2-15 years who had a stem cell transplant for chronic granulomatous disease, so the T cells may come from the graft donor. This material consisted of peripheral blood, taken 180 days after TCRalphabeta/CD19-depleted stem cell transplant. CDR3 nucleotide sequence: TGTGCCAGCAGCAAAGTGTTGTCGGGACTGCTGATCTCGAACACTGAAGCTTTCTTT. Amino acid sequence: CASSKVLSGLLISNTEAFF.